The 29 T cell receptor beta chains listed next were all sequenced from one sample in a study of shared clonotypes between healthy human individuals. The data were produced by immunoSEQ multiplex PCR, yet TCRdb's version contains in-frame clones alone and is incomplete. The sample includes approximately 500,000 clones, approximately 80% seen only once; the top ten take 12%. The source material was PBMCs. These receptors all stem from a woman in her forties in good health. Some clones in this sample may be carry-over from other donors' samples.

The chain is built from TRBV19 and TRBJ1-5; tentative D call: TRBD1 (6 bases). CDR1 and CDR2 from the germline V gene are LNHDA and SQIVND (reference sequence). The CDR3 is made up of 15 amino acids. V lost 4 bases and J 5 bases, leaving 15 bases between the germline ends. CDR3 sequence (DNA): TGTGCCAGTAGTAAACAGGGCAGGGGAGATCAGCCCCAGCATTTT. It specifies CASSKQGRGDQPQHF. The full variable domain, rest sourced from reference TRBV19 and TRBJ1-5, is DGGITQSPKYLFRKEGQNVTLSCEQNLNHDAMYWYRQDPGQGLRLIYYSQIVNDFQKGDIAEGYSVSREKKESFPLTVTSAQKNPTAFYLCASSKQGRGDQPQHFGDGTRLSIL.

The chain is built from TRBV29-1 and TRBJ1-5; D might be TRBD1 (5 bases). From germline, CDR1 is SQVTM and CDR2 ANQGSEA. V was clipped by 6 bases and J by 3 bases, with 9 bases between them. The CDR3 covers 12 residues. The CDR3: CSVRDANQPQHF. DNA for the CDR3: TGCAGCGTCCGGGACGCCAATCAGCCCCAGCATTTT.

J is TRBJ2-5 and V is TRBV5-1; 7 positions match TRBD2. V lost 3 bases, J lost 4 bases, and 6 bases stayed unmatched. This CDR3 contains 14 residues. Germline V gene lookup returns CDR1 SGHRS and CDR2 YFSETQ. The CDR3 reads CASSSPGLTETQYF. CDR3 DNA sequence: TGCGCCAGCAGCTCTCCGGGACTAACAGAGACCCAGTACTTC.

This clone was counted once. The V gene is TRBV5-1, the J gene TRBJ2-5; TRBD2 matches 15 bases. The ends lost 3 bases at V and 2 bases at J; junction bases unmatched: 5. Germline V lookup: CDR1 SGHRS, CDR2 YFSETQ. The CDR3 extends over 17 amino acids. CDR3 residues: CASSYGLAGGAQETQYF. The DNA of the CDR3 is TGCGCCAGCAGCTACGGACTAGCGGGAGGGGCGCAAGAGACCCAGTACTTC.

The CDR3 sequence is CASNIGSRDTQYF. In DNA, the CDR3 is TGTGCCAGCAACATAGGGTCACGGGATACGCAGTATTTT. The chain combines TRBV6-1 with TRBJ2-3; D gene uncertain. V lost 7 bases and J lost 6, with 14 bases in between. The CDR3 loop spans 13 amino acids. Germline V gene data show CDR1 as MNHNS and CDR2 as SASEGT.

Comments on this clone: This may be a read error: a much more frequent sequence differs by one nucleotide. The chain has TRBV4-1 and TRBJ1-1; D is uncertain. Germline V gives CDR1 MGHRA, CDR2 YSYEKL. The CDR3 sequence is 14 residues long. This CDR3 is CASRQVKGGTEAFF. In DNA, the CDR3 is TGCGCCAGCAGACAAGTTAAGGGCGGCACTGAAGCTTTCTTT.

This chain links TRBV2 with TRBJ2-7; 10 bases agree with TRBD1. The CDR3 extends over 15 amino acids. Germline CDR1 SNHLY, CDR2 FYNNEI. Trimming removed 7 bases from V and 2 bases from J; junction bases left unmatched: 8. CDR3 DNA: TGTGCCAGCACGGTTACGGGACAGGGGACCTACGAGCAGTACTTC. As protein: CASTVTGQGTYEQYF.

V is TRBV27 and J is TRBJ1-1; unclear D gene. Trimming shortened V by 3 bases and J by 5 bases, and 10 bases separated the two germline ends. Looked up from germline, CDR1 is MNHEY and CDR2 is SMNVEV (reference sequence). The CDR3 is 13 amino acids. Here the CDR3 reads CASSFLGRTEAFF. In DNA form, the CDR3 reads TGTGCCAGCAGTTTTTTGGGGAGGACTGAAGCTTTCTTT.

V gene TRBV7-9 combines with J gene TRBJ2-5; D possibly corresponds to TRBD1 (7 bases). This CDR3 comprises 13 residues. CDR1 SEHNR and CDR2 FQNEAQ come from the germline V gene (reference sequence). Trimming took off 5 bases at V and 5 bases at J, with 12 bases between the two ends. The CDR3 sequence: CASSGGGLETQYF. The CDR3 nucleotides are TGTGCCAGCAGCGGAGGGGGCCTGGAGACCCAGTACTTC. The full variable domain, in which reference TRBV7-9 and TRBJ2-5 provide the parts outside the CDR3, is DTGVSQNPRHKITKRGQNVTFRCDPISEHNRLYWYRQTLGQGPEFLTYFQNEAQLEKSRLLSDRFSAERPKGSFSTLEIQRTEQGDSAMYLCASSGGGLETQYFGPGTRLLVL.

At least ten counts were recorded for this clone. The chain joins TRBV4-3 to TRBJ2-1, with D perhaps assigned TRBD1 or TRBD2 (5 bases each). V shed 3 bases and J shed 3 bases, with 15 bases lying between them. Germline V gene data show CDR1 as LGHNA and CDR2 as YSLEER. The CDR3 is 16 residues long. The CDR3 nucleotides are TGCGCCAGCAGCCAGCTGGGGACCGGCGACTACAATGAGCAGTTCTTC. Its translation: CASSQLGTGDYNEQFF.

The rearrangement uses TRBV4-3 and TRBJ2-7; the match to TRBD2 covers 7 bases. Germline V gives CDR1 LGHNA, CDR2 YSLEER. With V trimmed by 0 bases and J by 2 bases, 4 bases remained unmatched. The CDR3 consists of 15 residues. CDR3 bases: TGCGCCAGCAGCCAAGAGTGGACTAGTGCCTACGAGCAGTACTTC. Amino acid sequence: CASSQEWTSAYEQYF.

The V call is TRBV27, the J call TRBJ2-7; D perhaps matches TRBD2 (6 bases). Deletions cut 5 bases from V and 9 bases from J, with 17 bases between. The CDR3 length is 13 residues. CDR1 is MNHEY, CDR2 SMNVEV, per germline (reference sequence). This chain's CDR3 is CASSPPAGPRQYF. For the CDR3, the DNA is TGTGCCAGCAGTCCTCCTGCGGGACCTCGGCAGTACTTC.

This clone was observed once. The V gene is TRBV30, the J gene TRBJ1-1, with a possible D match to TRBD1 (5 bases). The germline CDR1 and CDR2 sequences are GTSNPN and SVGIG (reference sequence). V was trimmed by 2 bases and J by 5 bases, leaving 18 bases between them. The CDR3 spans 15 residues. CDR3 amino acids: CAWSRGLARGTEAFF. CDR3 nucleotide sequence: TGTGCCTGGAGTAGAGGTCTAGCCCGGGGGACTGAAGCTTTCTTT. Full variable domain (remainder filled in from reference TRBV30 and TRBJ1-1): SQTIHQWPATLVQPVGSPLSLECTVEGTSNPNLYWYRQAAGRGLQLLFYSVGIGQISSEVPQNLSASRPQDRQFILSSKKLLLSDSGFYLCAWSRGLARGTEAFFGQGTRLTVV.

The chain couples TRBV7-2 to TRBJ2-2; the D gene could be TRBD1 or TRBD2 (5 bases each). Germline V gives CDR1 SGHTA, CDR2 FQGNSA. The CDR3 runs to 17 residues. The V and J ends lost 0 bases and 1 base respectively, with 12 bases between them. The CDR3 loop reads CASSLAGGGLNTGELFF. The CDR3 DNA reads TGTGCCAGCAGCTTAGCCGGTGGGGGATTGAACACCGGGGAGCTGTTTTTT.

The chain joins TRBV5-1 to TRBJ2-3, with a weak D call TRBD1 (6 bases). The germline V gene has CDR1 SGHRS and CDR2 YFSETQ. Trimming pared 4 bases from V and 2 bases from J, leaving 11 bases between. This CDR3 region has 14 residues. CDR3: CASSTGYNTDTQYF. In DNA form, the CDR3 reads TGCGCCAGCAGCACAGGGTATAACACAGATACGCAGTATTTT.

The chain joins TRBV21-1 to TRBJ1-5; whether TRBD1, the table's D call, matches the DNA was not checked. TRBV21-1 counts as a pseudogene. The CDR3 extends over 20 amino acids. Written as DNA, the CDR3 is TGTGCCAGCAGCAAAGGGAAGTTTAAGGGAGACAGGAGTAGCAATCAGCCCCAGCATTTT. This gives the protein CASSKGKFKGDRSSNQPQHF.

The chain employs TRBV6-5 and TRBJ2-5; 8 bases agree with TRBD2. The CDR3 runs 15 residues. CDR1 MNHEY and CDR2 SVGAGI come from the germline V gene. J was trimmed by 5 bases and V by 5 bases; bases with no gene match: 10. CDR3 in DNA: TGTGCCAGCAGTAACCCTCGGGGGGGCGTGGAGACCCAGTACTTC. Protein: CASSNPRGGVETQYF.

This sequence joins TRBV5-1 and TRBJ1-4; the D is unclear. The V end was cut by 1 base, the J end by 6 bases, with 7 bases between. The CDR3 runs to 13 residues. From germline, CDR1 is SGHRS and CDR2 YFSETQ. The CDR3 loop is CASSLTSDEKLFF. The CDR3 DNA reads TGCGCCAGCAGCTTGACCAGCGATGAAAAACTGTTTTTT. Full variable domain (missing parts from reference TRBV5-1 and TRBJ1-4): KAGVTQTPRYLIKTRGQQVTLSCSPISGHRSVSWYQQTPGQGLQFLFEYFSETQRNKGNFPGRFSGRQFSNSRSEMNVSTLELGDSALYLCASSLTSDEKLFFGSGTQLSVL.

CDR3 residues: CASSTLKTGSYNEQFF. The DNA of the CDR3 is TGTGCCAGCAGCACATTAAAGACAGGGTCCTACAATGAGCAGTTCTTC. This chain links TRBV7-3 with TRBJ2-1, with 7 nucleotides matching TRBD1. The CDR3 is 16 residues long. J gave up 1 base and V 5 bases, and 8 bases lay outside the gene matches. The germline gives CDR1 SGHTA, CDR2 FQGTGA.

V usage is TRBV29-1 and J usage is TRBJ1-1; the match to TRBD1 covers 9 bases. There are 11 residues in the CDR3. The junction had 6 bases not matched to a gene; V was cut back by 5 bases and J by 11 bases. Germline CDR1 reads SQVTM; CDR2 reads ANQGSEA. The CDR3 DNA follows: TGCAGCGTTTGGACAGGGGTTGGGGCTTTCTTT. It yields the protein CSVWTGVGAFF.

The V and J genes are TRBV5-6 and TRBJ2-7; maybe TRBD1 (6 bases). V lost 4 bases to trimming and J lost 3 bases, with 14 bases between them. Germline V gene data show CDR1 as SGHDT and CDR2 as YYEEEE. The CDR3 is 14 residues long. The CDR3 coding sequence is TGTGCCAGCAGCCAAGACAGGAGCCTCTACGAGCAGTACTTC. Translated: CASSQDRSLYEQYF.

The CDR3 DNA reads TGCGCCAGCAGCCAAGTGGTAGGGGACCTGTATGGCTACACCTTC. This codes for CASSQVVGDLYGYTF. V gene TRBV4-1 combines with J gene TRBJ1-2; TRBD1 is a possible D gene (5 bases). Germline CDR1 is MGHRA and CDR2 is YSYEKL. CDR3 length: 15 amino acids. V was clipped by 1 base and J by 5 bases, with 14 bases between them.

This clone was counted only a few times. The chain has TRBV6-5 and TRBJ2-1; D uncertain. CDR1 is MNHEY and CDR2 is SVGAGI in the germline V gene. The CDR3 has 15 amino acids. Trimming took 2 bases from V and 1 from J, leaving 9 bases between them. The CDR3 DNA sequence: TGTGCCAGCAGTTACGTGTGGGGATCCTACAATGAGCAGTTCTTC. Protein product: CASSYVWGSYNEQFF.

V and J are TRBV30 and TRBJ2-5; D tentatively fits TRBD1 or TRBD2 (5 bases each). CDR1 and CDR2 (germline): GTSNPN, SVGIG (reference sequence). Trimming stripped 8 bases from V and 7 bases from J, with 17 bases between. This CDR3 has 12 amino acids. CDR3 sequence: CALYGAPGTQYF. CDR3 in DNA: TGTGCCCTCTACGGGGCCCCAGGGACCCAGTACTTC.

The chain joins TRBV4-3 to TRBJ2-7; D is undetermined. CDR1 LGHNA and CDR2 YSLEER come from the germline V gene. The V end lost 5 bases, the J end lost 3 bases, and 17 bases lay between the germline ends. This CDR3 is built from 15 residues. Here the CDR3 DNA reads TGCGCCAGCAGCTTATCGCTAGTTCCCCTCTACGAGCAGTACTTC. This translates into CASSLSLVPLYEQYF.

The chain uses TRBV6-5 and TRBJ2-5; 9 nucleotides agree with TRBD2. The CDR3 extends over 15 amino acids. After removal of 1 base from V and 2 bases from J, the junction contained 2 bases not matched to a gene. Looked up from germline, CDR1 is MNHEY and CDR2 is SVGAGI. For the CDR3, the DNA is TGTGCCAGCAGTTACTGGGCGGGGGGGCAAGAGACCCAGTACTTC. This sequence encodes CASSYWAGGQETQYF.

This chain connects TRBV9 to TRBJ2-1, with 7 nucleotides matching TRBD1. V lost 2 bases to trimming and J lost 9 bases; unmatched junction nucleotides: 11. CDR1 and CDR2 (germline): SGDLS, YYNGEE. CDR3 size: 15 residues. In DNA form, the CDR3 reads TGTGCCAGCAGCGTTCTGCAGGGGGAACACGGTGAGCAGTTCTTC. The encoded protein is CASSVLQGEHGEQFF.

The CDR3 sequence is CASSVRDSRTGELFF. CDR3 DNA: TGTGCCAGCTCAGTCCGGGACAGCCGCACCGGGGAGCTGTTTTTT. The chain recombines TRBV18 with TRBJ2-2; 7 bases are shared with TRBD1. The germline gives CDR1 KGHSH, CDR2 LQKENI. This CDR3 contains 15 residues. V gave up 5 bases and J gave up 4 bases; unmatched junction bases: 7.

The chain combines TRBV28 with TRBJ1-1; TRBD1 aligns across 9 bases. Germline CDR1 reads MDHEN; CDR2 reads SYDVKM. This CDR3 region has 14 residues. V lost 5 bases, J lost 4 bases, and 5 bases stayed unmatched. The CDR3 DNA reads TGTGCCAGCAGTGACAGGGGGGCCGCCACTGAAGCTTTCTTT. It codes for CASSDRGAATEAFF.